This T cell receptor beta chain was recorded in a study of blood T cell repertoires in COVID-19. Looking at the study overall: Acute and convalescent COVID-19 specimens originated in the United States, Italy and Spain.

Per the germline V gene, CDR1 is ENHRY and CDR2 is SYGVKD. The CDR3 extends over 13 amino acids. Trimming removed 8 bases from V and 6 bases from J; junction bases left unmatched: 7. Sequencing was performed with immunoSEQ multiplex PCR; in TCRdb, only in-frame clones are kept and a portion is missing. This sample has fewer than 200,000 clones, with around 73% found just once. Participants spanned ages about 18 to 100 years and resided in about 24 US areas. Participants reported their clinical history, and cohort assignment relied on those reports. This sequence was found in a woman between 50 and 59 years old who had recovered from COVID-19. The chain combines TRBV10-3 with TRBJ2-7; TRBD1 matches 10 bases. The sample consisted of PBMCs or T cells enriched from blood (not recorded which). The CDR3 DNA is TGTGCCATCGGGACAGGGGTGGATGGCGAGCAGTACTTC. Its protein product is CAIGTGVDGEQYF.